The 2 T cell receptor beta chains below come from one sample, sequenced in a study of response to subunit inactivated influenza vaccine. Using its own MiXCR run on the RT-PCR reads, TCRdb lists one record per CDR3 protein. The table shows roughly 500,000 distinct CDR3 sequences, with 15% to 20% occurring only once. Material: CD4+ T cells sorted from PBMCs, obtained around 25 months after vaccination. These receptors came from a man between 50 and 69 years old who received an inactivated influenza vaccine.

V gene TRBV19 combines with J gene TRBJ2-7; D possibly corresponds to TRBD1 (5 bases). Per the germline V gene, CDR1 is LNHDA and CDR2 is SQIVND (reference sequence). Trimming removed 6 bases from V and 4 bases from J, with 13 bases in between. The CDR3 has 13 residues. CDR3: CASSDSFGYEQYF. The CDR3 nucleotides are TGTGCCAGTAGCGACAGTTTCGGTTACGAGCAGTACTTC.

This chain connects TRBV6-1 to TRBJ2-1; 10 bases map to TRBD2. This CDR3 comprises 18 residues. Germline V gene data show CDR1 as MNHNS and CDR2 as SASEGT. The junction had 19 bases not matched to a gene; V was cut back by 6 bases and J by 8 bases. As DNA, the CDR3 is TGTGCCAGCAGCCACACCCCCGGTGTAGCGGGAGGATTCGATGAGCAGTTCTTC. It encodes CASSHTPGVAGGFDEQFF.